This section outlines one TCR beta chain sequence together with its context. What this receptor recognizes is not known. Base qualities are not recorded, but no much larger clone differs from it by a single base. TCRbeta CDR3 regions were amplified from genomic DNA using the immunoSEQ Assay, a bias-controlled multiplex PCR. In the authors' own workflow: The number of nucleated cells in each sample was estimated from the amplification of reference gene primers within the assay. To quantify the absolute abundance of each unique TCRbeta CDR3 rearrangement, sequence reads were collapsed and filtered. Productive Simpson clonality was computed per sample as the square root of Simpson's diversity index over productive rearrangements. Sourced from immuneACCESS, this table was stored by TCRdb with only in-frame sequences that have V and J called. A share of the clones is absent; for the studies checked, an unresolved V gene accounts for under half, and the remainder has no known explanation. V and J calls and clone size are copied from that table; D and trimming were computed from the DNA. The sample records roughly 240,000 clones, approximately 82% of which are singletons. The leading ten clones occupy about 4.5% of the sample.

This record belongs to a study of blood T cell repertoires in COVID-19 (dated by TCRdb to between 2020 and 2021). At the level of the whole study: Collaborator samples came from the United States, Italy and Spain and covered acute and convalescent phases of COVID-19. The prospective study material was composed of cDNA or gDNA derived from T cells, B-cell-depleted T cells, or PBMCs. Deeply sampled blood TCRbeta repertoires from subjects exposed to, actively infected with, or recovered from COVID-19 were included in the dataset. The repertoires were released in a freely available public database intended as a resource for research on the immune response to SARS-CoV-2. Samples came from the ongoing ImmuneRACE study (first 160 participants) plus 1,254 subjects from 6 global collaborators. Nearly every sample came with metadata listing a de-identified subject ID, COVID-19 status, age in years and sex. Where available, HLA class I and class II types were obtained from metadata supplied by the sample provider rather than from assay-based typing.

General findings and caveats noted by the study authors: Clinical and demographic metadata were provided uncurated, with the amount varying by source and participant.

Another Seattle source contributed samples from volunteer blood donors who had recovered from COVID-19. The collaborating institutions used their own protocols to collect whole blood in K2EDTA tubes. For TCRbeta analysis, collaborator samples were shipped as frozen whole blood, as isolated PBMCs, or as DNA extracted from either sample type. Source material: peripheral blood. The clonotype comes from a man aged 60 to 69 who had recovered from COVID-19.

CDR3 loop: CASRQIGGTNYGYTF. The sequence in DNA is TGCGCCAGCAGGCAGATCGGCGGCACTAACTATGGCTACACCTTC. Here the chain combines TRBV4-1 and TRBJ1-2; the D gene cannot be resolved reliably. CDR3 length: 15 amino acids, cysteine to phenylalanine. Of the read, only the CDR3 DNA is kept; its 45 bases are in frame from base 1. The germline V gene supplies CDR1 MGHRA and CDR2 YSYEKL. V is reduced by 6 bases and J by 0 bases, leaving a spacing of 14 bases between them.